This is a list of T cell receptor beta chains from one sample in a study of blood T cell repertoires in COVID-19. The repertoire was sequenced with immunoSEQ multiplex PCR; TCRdb's copy has only in-frame clones and lacks some. This table holds roughly 72,000 clones, approximately 90% found once. The material sequenced was peripheral blood. The receptors were sampled from a human donor in a cohort sampled during active COVID-19. The CDR3 runs from the conserved cysteine through the conserved F or W. Each record gives: J gene, V gene, D gene, CDR3 protein. A D gene is named only where the DNA matches it firmly.

J gene: TRBJ1-3; V gene: TRBV7-7; D gene: TRBD1; CDR3 protein: CASSFEPGQGTGNTIYF
J gene: TRBJ2-1; V gene: TRBV7-3; D gene: .; CDR3 protein: CASSLGPPPNEQFF
J gene: TRBJ2-7; V gene: TRBV20-1; D gene: .; CDR3 protein: CSARLAYEQYF
J gene: TRBJ2-5; V gene: TRBV4-3; D gene: .; CDR3 protein: CASSQRGGRALGETQYF
J gene: TRBJ2-3; V gene: TRBV27; D gene: .; CDR3 protein: CASSSRLSTDTQYF
J gene: TRBJ2-7; V gene: TRBV12-3/TRBV12-4; D gene: .; CDR3 protein: CASSDHATGEQYF
J gene: TRBJ2-1; V gene: TRBV27; D gene: .; CDR3 protein: CASSNWQGTYNEQFF
J gene: TRBJ1-5; V gene: TRBV6-1; D gene: TRBD1; CDR3 protein: CASSERGGQASNQPQHF
J gene: TRBJ1-3; V gene: TRBV6-5; D gene: .; CDR3 protein: CASGTQGGNTIYF
J gene: TRBJ2-2; V gene: TRBV6-5; D gene: .; CDR3 protein: CASGPLLGSGELFF
J gene: TRBJ1-1; V gene: TRBV18; D gene: .; CDR3 protein: CASSPPTGGKAEAFF
J gene: TRBJ1-4; V gene: TRBV7-9; D gene: .; CDR3 protein: CASSLGSPNEKLFF
J gene: TRBJ1-1; V gene: TRBV19; D gene: .; CDR3 protein: CASSYSGHPNTEAFF
J gene: TRBJ1-4; V gene: TRBV4-3; D gene: .; CDR3 protein: CASSDDSTGRREKLFF
J gene: TRBJ1-6; V gene: TRBV3-1/TRBV3-2; D gene: TRBD1; CDR3 protein: CASSHGQGFYSPLHF
J gene: TRBJ2-7; V gene: TRBV28; D gene: TRBD1; CDR3 protein: CASSRQGSYEQYF
J gene: TRBJ2-1; V gene: TRBV19; D gene: .; CDR3 protein: CASSIDGRGLFF
J gene: TRBJ1-4; V gene: TRBV6-5; D gene: TRBD1; CDR3 protein: CASSRDRGSEKLFF
J gene: TRBJ2-1; V gene: TRBV5-1; D gene: .; CDR3 protein: CASSLDRSSYNEQFF
J gene: TRBJ2-7; V gene: TRBV4-1; D gene: .; CDR3 protein: CASSQERKLASYEQYF
J gene: TRBJ2-5; V gene: TRBV5-1; D gene: .; CDR3 protein: CASSLGGTGKETQYF
J gene: TRBJ1-5; V gene: TRBV19; D gene: .; CDR3 protein: CASSSTRGGVQPQHF
J gene: TRBJ2-3; V gene: TRBV5-1; D gene: TRBD2; CDR3 protein: CASSGTSGTSSTDTQYF
J gene: TRBJ2-2; V gene: TRBV7-8; D gene: TRBD2; CDR3 protein: CASSFSGGYTGELFF
J gene: TRBJ1-2; V gene: TRBV10-3; D gene: .; CDR3 protein: CAINSGAPGYTF
J gene: TRBJ1-6; V gene: TRBV5-5; D gene: .; CDR3 protein: CASSLGRGGSYNSPLHF
J gene: TRBJ2-7; V gene: TRBV4-3; D gene: .; CDR3 protein: CASSQDVGGGYEQYF
J gene: TRBJ2-7; V gene: TRBV19; D gene: TRBD1; CDR3 protein: CASRIMDRGVYEQYF
J gene: TRBJ2-1; V gene: TRBV9; D gene: TRBD2; CDR3 protein: CASSVDGGARWNEQFF
J gene: TRBJ1-6; V gene: TRBV6-1; D gene: .; CDR3 protein: CASSEVFLGDSPLHF
J gene: TRBJ2-7; V gene: TRBV7-2; D gene: TRBD1; CDR3 protein: CASSLFAGGQPLYEQYF
J gene: TRBJ2-4; V gene: TRBV4-3; D gene: .; CDR3 protein: CASSQDLRGSGKNIQYF
J gene: TRBJ2-5; V gene: TRBV6-6; D gene: .; CDR3 protein: CASIGRVTETQYF
J gene: TRBJ1-5; V gene: TRBV7-8; D gene: .; CDR3 protein: CASSWGVINTDQPQHF
J gene: TRBJ2-7; V gene: TRBV6-6; D gene: TRBD2; CDR3 protein: CARRRGGGASSSHDEQYF
J gene: TRBJ2-3; V gene: TRBV5-1; D gene: TRBD2; CDR3 protein: CASGVSGRALDTQYF
J gene: TRBJ2-2; V gene: TRBV7-7; D gene: .; CDR3 protein: CASSAQGLDTGELFF
J gene: TRBJ1-1; V gene: TRBV28; D gene: .; CDR3 protein: CASSLGLLNTEAFF
J gene: TRBJ2-3; V gene: TRBV5-1; D gene: TRBD2; CDR3 protein: CASSLDGIAGDTQYF
J gene: TRBJ2-7; V gene: TRBV7-8; D gene: .; CDR3 protein: CASSLERGFEQYF
J gene: TRBJ2-2; V gene: TRBV9; D gene: TRBD1; CDR3 protein: CASSVEGALAGELFF
J gene: TRBJ2-7; V gene: TRBV7-8; D gene: TRBD2; CDR3 protein: CASSFASLAGVNEQYF
J gene: TRBJ2-7; V gene: TRBV27; D gene: .; CDR3 protein: CASSPEMWGEGEQYF
J gene: TRBJ2-4; V gene: TRBV11-2; D gene: .; CDR3 protein: CASSLYPTDQNIQYF
J gene: TRBJ2-2; V gene: TRBV2; D gene: TRBD1; CDR3 protein: CASKSETGATGELFF
J gene: TRBJ2-7; V gene: TRBV4-1; D gene: TRBD1; CDR3 protein: CASSQIKQGGYEQYF
J gene: TRBJ1-3; V gene: TRBV6-6; D gene: .; CDR3 protein: CASSYSGGRPGNTIYF
J gene: TRBJ2-7; V gene: TRBV11-2; D gene: TRBD1; CDR3 protein: CASSLAAGGYEQYF
J gene: TRBJ2-7; V gene: TRBV7-9; D gene: .; CDR3 protein: CASSLALYEQYF
J gene: TRBJ1-5; V gene: TRBV28; D gene: TRBD1; CDR3 protein: CASTTNGQGANQPQHF
J gene: TRBJ1-1; V gene: TRBV2; D gene: .; CDR3 protein: CASKMRGTTAFF
J gene: TRBJ1-4; V gene: TRBV5-5; D gene: .; CDR3 protein: CASSPRGRPGEKLFF
J gene: TRBJ2-1; V gene: TRBV6-5; D gene: .; CDR3 protein: CASRKDYFLGNEQFF
J gene: TRBJ2-7; V gene: TRBV18; D gene: .; CDR3 protein: CASSPYNYEQYF
J gene: TRBJ2-2; V gene: TRBV10-2; D gene: TRBD2; CDR3 protein: CASRAGTSLGELFF